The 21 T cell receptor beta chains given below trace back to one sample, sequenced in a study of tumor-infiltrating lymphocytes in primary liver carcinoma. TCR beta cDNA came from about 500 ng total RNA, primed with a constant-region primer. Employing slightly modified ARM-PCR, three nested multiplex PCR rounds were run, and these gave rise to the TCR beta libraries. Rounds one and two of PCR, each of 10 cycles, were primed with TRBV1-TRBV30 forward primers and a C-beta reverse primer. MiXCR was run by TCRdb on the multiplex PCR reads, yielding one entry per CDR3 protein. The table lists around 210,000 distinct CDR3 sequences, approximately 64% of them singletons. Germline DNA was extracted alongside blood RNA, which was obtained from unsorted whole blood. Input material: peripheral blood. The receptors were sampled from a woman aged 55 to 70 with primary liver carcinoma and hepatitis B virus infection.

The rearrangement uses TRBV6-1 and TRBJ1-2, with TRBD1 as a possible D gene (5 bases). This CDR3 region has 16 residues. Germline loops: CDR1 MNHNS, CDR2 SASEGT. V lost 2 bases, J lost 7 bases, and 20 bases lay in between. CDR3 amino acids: CASSELLTDAFGGYTF. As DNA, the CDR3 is TGTGCCAGCAGTGAACTCTTGACAGACGCGTTCGGTGGCTACACCTTC.

The DNA for the CDR3 is TGTGCCAGCAGCTCCTACGGTATTAGCGAGAGTTCTACTCGCGAGACCCAGTACTTC. Translated: CASSSYGISESSTRETQYF. V is TRBV6-2 or TRBV6-3 and J is TRBJ2-5; weak D call: TRBD2 (5 bases). The CDR3 sequence is 19 residues long. Germline V lookup: CDR1 MNHEY, CDR2 SVGEGT. V was clipped by 6 bases and J by 5 bases, with 31 bases between them.

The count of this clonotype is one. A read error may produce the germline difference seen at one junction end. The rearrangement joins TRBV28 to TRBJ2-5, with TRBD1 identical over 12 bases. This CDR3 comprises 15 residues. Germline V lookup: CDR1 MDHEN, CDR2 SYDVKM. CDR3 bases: TGTGCCGGCAGTTTATGGGACAGGGGGCGAGAGACCCAGTACTTC. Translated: CAGSLWDRGRETQYF.

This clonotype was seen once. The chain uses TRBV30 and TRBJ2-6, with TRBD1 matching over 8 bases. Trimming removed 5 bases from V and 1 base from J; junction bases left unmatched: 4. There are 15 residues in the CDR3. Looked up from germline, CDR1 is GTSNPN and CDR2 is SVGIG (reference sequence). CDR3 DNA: TGTGCCTGGGGCAGGGGGCTGTCTGGGGCCAACGTCCTGACTTTC. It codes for CAWGRGLSGANVLTF.

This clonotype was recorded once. The CDR3 DNA follows: TGTGCCAGCAGCCCAGGGCGGGGGCGCGCGAACACCGGGGAGCTGTTTTTT. Translation gives CASSPGRGRANTGELFF. The genes are TRBV11-3 and TRBJ2-2, with D maybe TRBD2 (7 bases). This CDR3 region has 17 residues. V was shortened by 5 bases and J by 0 bases, with 16 bases between the two germline ends. Germline-derived CDR1 and CDR2 are SGHNT and YENEEA.

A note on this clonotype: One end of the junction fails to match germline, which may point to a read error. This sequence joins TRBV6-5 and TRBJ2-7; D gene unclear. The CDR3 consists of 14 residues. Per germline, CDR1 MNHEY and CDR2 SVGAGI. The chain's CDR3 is CASSFSCASYKQYF. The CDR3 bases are TGTGCCAGCAGTTTCTCCTGCGCCTCCTACAAGCAGTACTTC.

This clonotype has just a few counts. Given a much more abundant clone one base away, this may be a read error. In nucleotides, the CDR3 is TGCAGCGTTGATGACAGGGAGAGGGGGAGCTATGGCTACACCTTC. Its translation: CSVDDRERGSYGYTF. The chain recombines TRBV29-1 with TRBJ1-2, with 7 positions matching TRBD1. With 3 bases clipped from V and 4 bases from J, the junction kept 11 bases outside the gene matches. The germline gives CDR1 SQVTM, CDR2 ANQGSEA. The CDR3 consists of 15 residues.

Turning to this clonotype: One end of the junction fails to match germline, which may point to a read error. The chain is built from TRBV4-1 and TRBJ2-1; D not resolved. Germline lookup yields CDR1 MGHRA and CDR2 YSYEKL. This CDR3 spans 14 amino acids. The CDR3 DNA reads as TGCACCAGCAGCCAAGATCCTCAATTTCCTGGGGTCTTCTTC. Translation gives CTSSQDPQFPGVFF.

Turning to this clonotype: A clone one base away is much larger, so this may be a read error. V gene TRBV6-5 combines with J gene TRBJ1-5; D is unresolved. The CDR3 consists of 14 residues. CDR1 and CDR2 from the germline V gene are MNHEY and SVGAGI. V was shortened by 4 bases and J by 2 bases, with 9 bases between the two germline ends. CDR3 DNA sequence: TGTGCCAGCAGTTTCCGGGGAGGCAATCAGCCCCAGCATTTT. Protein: CASSFRGGNQPQHF.

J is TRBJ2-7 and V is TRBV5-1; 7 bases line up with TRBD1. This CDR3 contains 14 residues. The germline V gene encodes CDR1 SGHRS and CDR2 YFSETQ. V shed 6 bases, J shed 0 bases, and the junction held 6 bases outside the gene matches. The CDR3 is CASIRDSASYEQYF. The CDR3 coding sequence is TGCGCCAGCATCCGGGACAGCGCCTCCTACGAGCAGTACTTC.

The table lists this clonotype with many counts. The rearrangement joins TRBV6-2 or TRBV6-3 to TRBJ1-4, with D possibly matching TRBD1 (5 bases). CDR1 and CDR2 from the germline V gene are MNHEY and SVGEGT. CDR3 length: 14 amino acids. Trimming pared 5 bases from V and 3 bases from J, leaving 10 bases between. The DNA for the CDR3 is TGTGCCAGCAGTCACGACAGTCCTAATGAAAAACTGTTTTTT. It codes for CASSHDSPNEKLFF.

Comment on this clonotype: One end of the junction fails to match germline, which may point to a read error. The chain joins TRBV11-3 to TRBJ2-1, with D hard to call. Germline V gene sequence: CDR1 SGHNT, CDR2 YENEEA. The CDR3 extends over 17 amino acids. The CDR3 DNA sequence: TGTGGCAGCAGCTTAGGGTTCGGTGGGCTTTCCTACGATGAGCAGATCTTC. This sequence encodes CGSSLGFGGLSYDEQIF.

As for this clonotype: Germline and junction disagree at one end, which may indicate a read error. CDR3 DNA: TGTGCCGGCAGCTTGGGTACAGGGGGCACCGAGCAGTACTTC. Translation gives CAGSLGTGGTEQYF. The rearrangement uses TRBV5-6 and TRBJ2-7; 9 nucleotides align to TRBD1. Germline V gene sequence: CDR1 SGHDT, CDR2 YYEEEE. This CDR3 region has 14 residues.

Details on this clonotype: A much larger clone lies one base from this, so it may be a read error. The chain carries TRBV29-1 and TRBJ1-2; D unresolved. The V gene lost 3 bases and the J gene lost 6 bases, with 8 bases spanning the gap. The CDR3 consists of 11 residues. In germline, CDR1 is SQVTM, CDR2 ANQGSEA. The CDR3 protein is CSVDTGHGYTF. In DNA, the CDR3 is TGCAGCGTTGACACCGGCCATGGCTACACCTTC. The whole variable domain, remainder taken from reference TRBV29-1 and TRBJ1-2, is SAVISQKPSRDICQRGTSLTIQCQVDSQVTMMFWYRQQPGQSLTLIATANQGSEATYESGFVIDKFPISRPNLTFSTLTVSNMSPEDSSIYLCSVDTGHGYTFGSGTRLTVV.

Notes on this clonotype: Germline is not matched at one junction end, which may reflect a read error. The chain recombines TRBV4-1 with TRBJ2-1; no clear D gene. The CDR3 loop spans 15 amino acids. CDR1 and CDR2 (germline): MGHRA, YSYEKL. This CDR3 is CASSRRSLGYNEHFF. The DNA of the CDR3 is TGTGCCAGCAGCCGGCGGAGTCTTGGGTACAATGAGCACTTCTTC.

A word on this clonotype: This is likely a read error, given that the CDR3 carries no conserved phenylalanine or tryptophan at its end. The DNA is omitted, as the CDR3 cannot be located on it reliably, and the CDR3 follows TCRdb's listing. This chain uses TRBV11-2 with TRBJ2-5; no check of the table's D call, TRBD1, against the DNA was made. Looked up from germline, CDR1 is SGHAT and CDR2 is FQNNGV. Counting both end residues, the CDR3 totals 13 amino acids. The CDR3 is CASSRTPGETQYI.

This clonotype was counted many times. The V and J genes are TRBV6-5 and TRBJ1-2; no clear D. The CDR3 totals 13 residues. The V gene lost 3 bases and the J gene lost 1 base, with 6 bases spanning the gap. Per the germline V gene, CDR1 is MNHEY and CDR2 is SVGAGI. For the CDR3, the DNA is TGTGCCAGCAGTTATACAAGTAACTATGGCTACACCTTC. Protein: CASSYTSNYGYTF.

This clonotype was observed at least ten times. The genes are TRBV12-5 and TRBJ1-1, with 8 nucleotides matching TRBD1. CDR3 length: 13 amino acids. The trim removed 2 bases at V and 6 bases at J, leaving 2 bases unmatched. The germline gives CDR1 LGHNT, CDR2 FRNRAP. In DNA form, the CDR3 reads TGTGCTAGTGGTTTGCAGGGGGCGTCTGAAGCTTTCTTT. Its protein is CASGLQGASEAFF.

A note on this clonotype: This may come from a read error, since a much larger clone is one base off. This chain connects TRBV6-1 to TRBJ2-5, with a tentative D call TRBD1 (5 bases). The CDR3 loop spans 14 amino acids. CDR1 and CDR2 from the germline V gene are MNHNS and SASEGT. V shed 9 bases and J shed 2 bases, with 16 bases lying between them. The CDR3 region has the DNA TGTGCCAGTTTGCCGGCAGGGCAACAAGAGACCCAGTACTTC. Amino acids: CASLPAGQQETQYF.

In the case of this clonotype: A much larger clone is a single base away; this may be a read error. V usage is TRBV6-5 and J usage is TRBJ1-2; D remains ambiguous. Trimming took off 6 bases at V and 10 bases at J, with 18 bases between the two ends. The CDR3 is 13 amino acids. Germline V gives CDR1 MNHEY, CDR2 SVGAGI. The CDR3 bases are TGTGCCAGCAGCCCGTCAGCGCCCCGGACCTACACCTTC. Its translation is CASSPSAPRTYTF.

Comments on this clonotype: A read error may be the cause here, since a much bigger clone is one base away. The CDR3 spells CASSYRGWIAISYPNYGYTF. CDR3 sequence (DNA): TGCGCCAGCAGCTATAGGGGCTGGATAGCCATCTCCTACCCGAACTATGGCTACACCTTC. The rearrangement links TRBV4-1 to TRBJ1-2, with a possible D match to TRBD1 (5 bases). CDR1 and CDR2 from the germline V gene are MGHRA and YSYEKL. CDR3 size: 20 residues. V lost 5 bases and J lost 2, with 30 bases in between.